What follows are 19 T cell receptor beta chains derived from one specimen sequenced in a study of blood T cell repertoires in COVID-19 (dated by TCRdb to 2019 to 2021). Library method: the immunoSEQ multiplex PCR assay. Entries here come from immuneACCESS through TCRdb and include only in-frame sequences with V and J called. Some clones fail to appear in such tables; in the studies checked, an unresolved V gene covers under half of the shortfall, and the cause of the remainder is unknown. For this sample there are about 81,000 clones; approximately 90% appear just once. Less than 1.5% of the sample belongs to the ten largest clones. Material for sequencing was PBMCs or T cells enriched from blood (not recorded which). The receptor source for this set is a woman aged 45-60 years with acute COVID-19.

The chain combines TRBV7-3 with TRBJ2-1; unclear D gene. In germline, CDR1 is SGHTA, CDR2 FQGTGA. V was trimmed by 0 bases and J by 2 bases, leaving 8 bases between them. The CDR3 has 15 residues. The CDR3 loop is CASSLTSSTYNEQFF. The CDR3 DNA reads TGTGCCAGCAGCTTAACCTCTTCTACCTACAATGAGCAGTTCTTC.

Only one count was recorded for this clone. The chain joins TRBV29-1 to TRBJ2-2; D remains ambiguous. This CDR3 has 13 residues. Germline CDR1 SQVTM, CDR2 ANQGSEA. V lost 4 bases, J lost 1 base, and 7 bases lay in between. In DNA, the CDR3 is TGCAGCGTTGGGAACAGGAACACCGGGGAGCTGTTTTTT. It specifies CSVGNRNTGELFF.

The chain recombines TRBV5-8 with TRBJ1-5; TRBD1 aligns across 9 bases. Trimming took 4 bases from V and 1 from J; bases not matched to a gene: 6. The CDR3 totals 16 residues. Germline V gives CDR1 SGHTS, CDR2 YDEGEE. The CDR3 DNA reads as TGTGCCAGCAGCCACAACAGGGGGCAGAGCAATCAGCCCCAGCATTTT. It specifies CASSHNRGQSNQPQHF.

V and J are TRBV6-5 and TRBJ2-1, with TRBD1 matching over 9 bases. The CDR3 consists of 15 residues. After removal of 4 bases from V and 7 bases from J, the junction contained 8 bases not matched to a gene. CDR1 is MNHEY and CDR2 is SVGAGI in the germline V gene. CDR3 nucleotides: TGTGCCAGCAGTTCCGGGACAGGGATTGTAAATGAGCAGTTCTTC. Translation: CASSSGTGIVNEQFF.

In DNA form, the CDR3 reads TGTGCCAGCAGTGGGACCAGGGGCTCTGGAAACACCATATATTTT. Translating gives CASSGTRGSGNTIYF. V usage is TRBV27 and J usage is TRBJ1-3; D is possibly TRBD1 (6 bases). V dropped 5 bases and J dropped 0 bases, with 11 bases sitting between them. The CDR3 totals 15 residues. The germline CDR1 and CDR2 sequences are MNHEY and SMNVEV (reference sequence).

The chain links TRBV3-1 (or the pseudogene TRBV3-2) to TRBJ2-2; 7 bases fit TRBD2. The J segment lost 0 bases and the V segment lost 1 base, leaving 5 bases of the junction unmatched. CDR1 is LGHDT and CDR2 is YNNKEL in the germline V gene (reference sequence). This CDR3 is built from 17 residues. CDR3 nucleotide sequence: TGTGCCAGCAGCCAAGTTGGGGCGGGAGCGAACACCGGGGAGCTGTTTTTT. The encoded protein is CASSQVGAGANTGELFF.

The V gene is TRBV19, the J gene TRBJ2-1, with D perhaps TRBD2 (5 bases). The germline V gene has CDR1 LNHDA and CDR2 SQIVND (reference sequence). V was cut by 5 bases and J by 0 bases, with 8 bases left in between. CDR3 length equals 14 residues. The DNA for the CDR3 is TGTGCCAGTAGTGCCGCGGGCTCCTACAATGAGCAGTTCTTC. The encoded protein is CASSAAGSYNEQFF.

The chain employs TRBV24-1 and TRBJ2-3, with 9 bases lining up with TRBD1. Germline assignment: CDR1 KGHDR and CDR2 SFDVKD. The trim removed 3 bases at V and 4 bases at J, leaving 7 bases unmatched. This CDR3 region has 16 residues. The CDR3 loop reads CATSDPPGQGADTQYF. CDR3 in DNA: TGTGCCACCAGTGATCCCCCGGGACAGGGCGCAGATACGCAGTATTTT.

J is TRBJ2-7 and V is TRBV7-2, with D perhaps matching TRBD1 (5 bases). Germline V gene sequence: CDR1 SGHTA, CDR2 FQGNSA. The ends were cut back, 0 bases at V and 2 bases at J, with 14 bases in the middle. The CDR3 spans 16 residues. The DNA of the CDR3 is TGTGCCAGCAGCTTAGCCGAGCTGGGGCTCGCCTACGAGCAGTACTTC. Translated: CASSLAELGLAYEQYF.

This chain joins TRBV30 and TRBJ2-2; the match to TRBD1 covers 11 bases. This CDR3 is built from 18 residues. CDR1 and CDR2 (germline): GTSNPN, SVGIG (reference sequence). The trim removed 4 bases at V and 4 bases at J, leaving 14 bases unmatched. In DNA form, the CDR3 reads TGTGCCTGGACGGCTTCATTCACCGGGACAGGGGGCACCGGGGAGCTGTTTTTT. Translation gives CAWTASFTGTGGTGELFF.

The V call is TRBV9, the J call TRBJ1-2, with 10 bases aligning to TRBD1. With V trimmed by 3 bases and J by 5 bases, 13 bases remained unmatched. The CDR3 totals 17 residues. Germline V gene sequence: CDR1 SGDLS, CDR2 YYNGEE. CDR3 sequence reads: CASSAVGTGASVYGYTF. CDR3 sequence (DNA): TGTGCCAGCAGCGCAGTCGGGACAGGGGCCTCCGTTTATGGCTACACCTTC.

V is TRBV4-1 and J is TRBJ1-1; 9 nucleotides line up with TRBD1. The junction had 4 bases not matched to a gene; V was cut back by 8 bases and J by 6 bases. Germline CDR1 MGHRA, CDR2 YSYEKL. The CDR3 sequence is 12 residues long. CDR3 protein: CASPDRGAEAFF. The CDR3 nucleotides read TGCGCCAGCCCCGACAGGGGGGCTGAAGCTTTCTTT.

This clone was detected once. The gene calls are TRBV5-1 and TRBJ2-5; tentative D call: TRBD1 (6 bases). This CDR3 is built from 16 residues. V dropped 0 bases and J dropped 2 bases, with 14 bases sitting between them. Germline V lookup: CDR1 SGHRS, CDR2 YFSETQ. The CDR3 DNA is TGCGCCAGCAGCTTGGACGCCGCAGGGGATCAAGAGACCCAGTACTTC. This translates into CASSLDAAGDQETQYF.

This chain joins TRBV29-1 and TRBJ2-7, with 13 bases matching TRBD2. The CDR3 sequence is 15 residues long. Germline assignment: CDR1 SQVTM and CDR2 ANQGSEA. The trim removed 6 bases at V and 7 bases at J, leaving 12 bases unmatched. CDR3 bases: TGCAGCGTGGCGAGTCCGGGACTAGCGGGATTAGAGCAGTACTTC. Translation gives CSVASPGLAGLEQYF.

The CDR3 nucleotides read TGCGCCAGCAGCCAAGTAGCGGGAGTGGCACCTTACGAGCAGTACTTC. It encodes CASSQVAGVAPYEQYF. The chain joins TRBV4-3 to TRBJ2-7; 9 bases align to TRBD2. This CDR3 contains 16 residues. The V gene end was trimmed by 1 base and the J gene end by 4 bases; junction bases not matched to a gene: 8. The germline CDR1 and CDR2 sequences are LGHNA and YSLEER.

V is TRBV3-1 (or the pseudogene TRBV3-2) and J is TRBJ1-2, with 11 bases that match TRBD1. The CDR3 length is 15 residues. Germline V gene data show CDR1 as LGHDT and CDR2 as YNNKEL (reference sequence). Trimming at V came to 0 bases and at J to 7 bases, leaving 4 bases not matched to a gene. The CDR3 is CASSQDWGQGVGYTF. DNA of the CDR3: TGTGCCAGCAGCCAAGATTGGGGACAGGGGGTTGGCTACACCTTC.

The CDR3 sequence: CASSTTLDWNIQYF. CDR3 DNA: TGTGCCAGCAGCACCACACTAGATTGGAACATTCAGTACTTC. V usage is TRBV9 and J usage is TRBJ2-4; a weak D match, TRBD2 (5 bases). The germline gives CDR1 SGDLS, CDR2 YYNGEE. The CDR3 extends over 14 amino acids. V was shortened by 4 bases and J by 7 bases, with 15 bases between the two germline ends.

J is TRBJ1-1 and V is TRBV7-9; D is unclear. This CDR3 region has 12 residues. The germline V and J ends were trimmed by 3 bases and 3 bases, with 5 bases remaining between them. CDR1 and CDR2 from the germline V gene are SEHNR and FQNEAQ (reference sequence). As DNA, the CDR3 is TGTGCCAGCAGCTTTTTATACACTGAAGCTTTCTTT. The encoded protein is CASSFLYTEAFF.

The V gene is TRBV12-5, the J gene TRBJ2-7, with 9 bases matching TRBD2. This CDR3 spans 17 amino acids. V trimming: 3 bases; J trimming: 3 bases; junction bases outside the gene matches: 12. CDR1 LGHNT and CDR2 FRNRAP come from the germline V gene. CDR3 amino acids: CASGFGNSGRKLYEQYF. Written as DNA, the CDR3 is TGTGCTAGTGGTTTTGGTAATAGCGGGAGAAAACTCTACGAGCAGTACTTC.